This TCR beta chain emerged from a study of identical twins. Unique molecular identifiers were present on the cDNA, and a universal primer site came from template switching. TCRdb recomputed calls from the 5' RACE reads with MiXCR, one row per CDR3 protein. The data contain 1.5 million to 2 million distinct CDR3 sequences, around 33% of them singletons. The germline V gene has CDR1 LNHDA and CDR2 SQIVND (reference sequence). This CDR3 is built from 13 residues. V shed 3 bases and J shed 2 bases, with 4 bases lying between them. This clonotype turned up a few times. As yet, its antigen is unknown. Whole-study findings and limits: With abundant cord blood beta clonotypes, insertions were fewer; memory repertoires showed no such pattern. Less excess twin sharing appeared in beta out-of-frame sequences. Invariant populations such as MAIT and iNKT cells could partly muddle zero-insertion analyses.

The V call is TRBV19, the J call TRBJ2-2; D is unresolved. This clonotype originated in a newborn girl in good health. Sequenced input: cord blood. CDR3 sequence reads: CASSILNTGELFF. The CDR3 DNA reads TGTGCCAGTAGTATCCTTAACACCGGGGAGCTGTTTTTT.